This T cell receptor beta chain was retrieved from a study of T and B cells in COVID-19 patients (dated by TCRdb to the early 2020s). Concerning the study at large: In this study, adaptive immunity was profiled in COVID-19 patients who either had active infection or had recovered, using TRB and IGH repertoire sequencing of peripheral blood. Of the approximately 21 patients in the active-infection cohort, about eleven were critically ill and needed mechanical ventilation or ECMO. Comorbidities linked to unfavorable COVID-19 outcome were present in 18 of 20 patients in the active-infection cohort. Because samples were available both during active disease and after recovery, a couple of patients were counted in both the recovered and the active cohorts. Over 7.5 million TCR sequences were analysed in a TCR and BCR sequence repository that covered 35 or so patients and roughly 69 time points. Up to roughly 10 follow-up blood samples were collected per patient, with some samples spanning different disease stages in the same individual. For the repertoire analyses, the comparison was an age-matched reference group of roughly 37 healthy donors who were negative for COVID-19 antibodies. A recovered cohort included around 19 patients who provided 20 to 25 samples, and most of these patients had mild to moderate COVID-19 treated on an outpatient basis. A median age of approximately 35 years was recorded in the recovered cohort versus roughly 67 years in the active-infection cohort. What the research found in general, with its limitations: In patients with COVID-19, the usage of TRBV/TRBJ genes was reported to be strongly skewed. Prospective validation of the reported TCR clusters was stated to be required before clinical use. In active COVID-19, TRB repertoires were highly clonal, while at recovery, diversity and richness increased above the levels seen in healthy donors. The cohort was considered too small for HLA contributions to COVID-19 susceptibility or severity to be assessed. Blood samples from mildly ill patients during symptoms and early samples from severe cases were scarce. A total of 2,000 to 2,500 TCR clusters were exclusive to the recovered cohort, and about 31 of those clusters were low-pGen clusters. Specific T cell subsets (CD4+/Treg/CD8+) and sorted SARS-CoV-2-responsive or tetramer+ T cells had not yet been sequenced, and these experiments were ongoing.

Genomic DNA extracted from blood, in amounts of roughly 230-550 ng, served as the starting material for amplifying TRB repertoires. The sequencing machine was an Illumina MiSeq. TRB rearrangements were amplified by multiplex PCR with BIOMED2 TRB-A/B primer pools. Illumina-compatible adapters and 7-nucleotide sample barcodes were attached to the amplicons in two consecutive PCRs. Phusion HS II polymerase was used for all library PCRs. Amplicons were gel-purified with the NucleoSpin Gel and PCR Clean-up kit, quantified on Qubit, and pooled at 3 to 4 nM. Before Illumina next-generation sequencing, the quality of the amplicon pool was assessed on an Agilent 2100 Bioanalyzer. The paper's data handling went like this. Annotation of TRB rearrangements was performed with MiXCR 3.0.8 using the default MiXCR reference library. Non-productive reads and sequences with fewer than 2 reads were removed, and each unique CDR3 nucleotide sequence was counted as one clone. Clonality, diversity, richness and V-J gene usage were calculated in R 3.5.1. TCR clustering by CDR3 similarity used GLIPH2, with generation probabilities calculated by OLGA. Only GLIPH2 clusters with at least four unique TCR clonotypes present in at least three individuals were retained. Clones were called with MiXCR by TCRdb after fastp trimmed the public reads at Q25, and only in-frame beta chains were retained. Identical CDR3 protein sequences are pooled into one entry, listed with their most common genes and DNA. The V and J calls reflect TCRdb's pipeline rather than the authors' work. This sample holds approximately 7,800 distinct CDR3 sequences; around 28% were observed only once. The leading ten clones occupy about a sixth of the sample.

Worth noting for this clonotype: This receptor's antigen is unknown. Base qualities are not provided; no much larger clone lies one nucleotide away.

Trimming at the junction amounts to 0 bases on V and 8 bases on J, and the germline ends lie 10 bases apart. Including cysteine and phenylalanine, the CDR3 has 13 amino acids. The kept DNA is CDR3 alone, 39 bases in frame from the first base. The germline V gene (reference sequence) supplies CDR1 LNHDA and CDR2 SQIVND. The sequencing sample was made of blood. The origin of this receptor is a human donor with active COVID-19. The sequence joins TRBV19 to TRBJ1-2; no D segment can be confidently identified. The CDR3 protein sequence reads: CASSIDPGPGYTF. The DNA sequence follows: TGTGCCAGTAGTATAGATCCTGGGCCCGGCTACACCTTC.